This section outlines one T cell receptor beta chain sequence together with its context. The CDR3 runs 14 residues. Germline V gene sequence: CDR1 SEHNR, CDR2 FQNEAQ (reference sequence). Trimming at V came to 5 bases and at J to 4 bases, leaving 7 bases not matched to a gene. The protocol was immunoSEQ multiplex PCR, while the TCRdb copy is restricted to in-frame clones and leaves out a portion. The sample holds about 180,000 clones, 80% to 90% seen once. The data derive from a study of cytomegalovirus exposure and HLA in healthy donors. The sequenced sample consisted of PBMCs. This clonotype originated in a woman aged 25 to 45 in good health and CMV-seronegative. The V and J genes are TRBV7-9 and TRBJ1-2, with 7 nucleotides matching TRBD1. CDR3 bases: TGTGCCAGCAGCGAGGGGGCGAAGCCCTATGGCTACACCTTC. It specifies CASSEGAKPYGYTF.